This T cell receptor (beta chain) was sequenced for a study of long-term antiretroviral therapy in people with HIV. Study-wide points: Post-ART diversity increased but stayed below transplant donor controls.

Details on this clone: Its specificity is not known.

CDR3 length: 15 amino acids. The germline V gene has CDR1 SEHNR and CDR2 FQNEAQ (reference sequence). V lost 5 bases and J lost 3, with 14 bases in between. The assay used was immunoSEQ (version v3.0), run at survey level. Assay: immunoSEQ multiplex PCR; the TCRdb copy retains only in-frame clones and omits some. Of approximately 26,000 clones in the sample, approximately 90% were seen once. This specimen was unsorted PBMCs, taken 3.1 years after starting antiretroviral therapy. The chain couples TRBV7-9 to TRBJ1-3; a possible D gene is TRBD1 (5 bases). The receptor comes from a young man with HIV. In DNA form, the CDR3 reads TGTGCCAGCAGCCCCGGGGGGGAGATTGGAAACACCATATATTTT. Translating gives CASSPGGEIGNTIYF.